The sequence of this T cell receptor beta chain was determined in a study of T cell responses to AZD1222 COVID-19 vaccine. Study-level background: Second-dose schedules of about 4 or about 12 weeks were combined. Overall study findings and caveats: Clonal diversity was possibly underestimated; the donors were predominantly white British and more often female. Repertoire sampling occurred only after the peak T cell response.

On this clone itself: Antigen specificity is unknown.

TCRdb keeps only in-frame clones here, not all; method: immunoSEQ multiplex PCR. The table lists some 80,000 clones, approximately 91% of them singletons. With V trimmed by 5 bases and J by 2 bases, 3 bases remained unmatched. The CDR3 spans 16 residues. Per germline, CDR1 PRHDT and CDR2 FYEKMQ (reference sequence). This TCR was sampled from an adult in good health. Sequenced material: peripheral blood, taken on day 0 of AZD1222 vaccination. The chain links TRBV13 to TRBJ2-7; 16 positions agree with TRBD2. The CDR3: CASSPGLAGGPYEQYF. CDR3 coding DNA: TGTGCCAGCAGCCCGGGACTAGCGGGGGGGCCCTACGAGCAGTACTTC.